One and the same sample provided the 13 T cell receptor beta chains below, sequenced in a study of T cell responses to AZD1222 COVID-19 vaccine (dated by TCRdb to 2020 to 2023). Library preparation used the immunoSEQ multiplex PCR assay. Here the immuneACCESS table is served through TCRdb, limited to in-frame sequences with V and J called. Missing clones are a known gap in these copies; in checked studies unresolved V genes cover under half, and the rest lacks a known reason. This sample lists about 180,000 clones; approximately 86% were detected once. Of the sample, roughly 0.49% falls within the top ten clones. Read against the paper, the sample's time point label means: baseline before first vaccination. Sequenced here: peripheral blood, sampled on day 0 of AZD1222 vaccination. The receptors shown here come from an adult in good health.

The chain is built from TRBV7-3 and TRBJ1-6; a possible D gene is TRBD1 (5 bases). Germline loops: CDR1 SGHTA, CDR2 FQGTGA. The CDR3 runs to 15 residues. V was pared by 5 bases and J by 3 bases, with 11 bases between. CDR3 sequence: CASSRTDNYNSPLHF. The DNA of the CDR3 is TGTGCCAGCAGCCGAACGGACAACTATAATTCACCCCTCCACTTT.

This chain connects TRBV6-5 to TRBJ2-7; tentative D call: TRBD1 (5 bases). Germline values: CDR1 MNHEY, CDR2 SVGAGI. The length of the CDR3 is 12 residues. V lost 2 bases to trimming and J lost 6 bases, with 8 bases between them. CDR3 in DNA: TGTGCCAGCAGTTACCCAGGGTCCGAGCAGTACTTC. It specifies CASSYPGSEQYF.

The chain recombines TRBV3-1 (or the pseudogene TRBV3-2) with TRBJ1-3; D gene uncertain. V lost 5 bases to trimming and J lost 7 bases, with 12 bases between them. The CDR3 is 13 amino acids. From germline, CDR1 is LGHDT and CDR2 YNNKEL (reference sequence). The CDR3 is CASSSRGGNTIYF. The CDR3 coding sequence is TGTGCCAGCAGCTCCCGGGGAGGCAACACCATATATTTT.

The chain carries TRBV27 and TRBJ2-2; maybe TRBD1 (6 bases). V gave up 0 bases and J gave up 2 bases, with 10 bases separating them. The CDR3 runs to 16 residues. Germline assignment: CDR1 MNHEY and CDR2 SMNVEV (reference sequence). The DNA for the CDR3 is TGTGCCAGCAGTTTATCGGGGGCCCGAAACACCGGGGAGCTGTTTTTT. Its translation: CASSLSGARNTGELFF.

This chain uses TRBV2 with TRBJ1-6, with D possibly matching TRBD1 (6 bases). Germline V gene lookup returns CDR1 SNHLY and CDR2 FYNNEI. Trimming shortened V by 5 bases and J by 0 bases, and 14 bases separated the two germline ends. This CDR3 is built from 17 residues. CDR3 loop: CASSSRGFSSYNSPLHF. For the CDR3, the DNA is TGTGCCAGCAGTTCCAGGGGTTTCAGCTCCTATAATTCACCCCTCCACTTT.

This chain links TRBV6-4 with TRBJ1-2; no clear D gene. The germline gives CDR1 MRHNA, CDR2 SNTAGT. V lost 3 bases, J lost 0 bases, and 14 bases lay in between. The CDR3 is made up of 16 amino acids. The CDR3 spells CASSDLPSAANYGYTF. CDR3 nucleotide sequence: TGTGCCAGCAGTGATTTGCCCTCGGCAGCTAACTATGGCTACACCTTC.

The chain is built from TRBV9 and TRBJ1-6; D gene unclear. V lost 0 bases to trimming and J lost 2 bases, with 3 bases between them. This CDR3 has 14 residues. Looked up from germline, CDR1 is SGDLS and CDR2 is YYNGEE. CDR3 in amino acids: CASSVEPYNSPLHF. The CDR3 bases are TGTGCCAGCAGCGTAGAACCCTATAATTCACCCCTCCACTTT.

In DNA form, the CDR3 reads TGTGCCAGCAGCCAAGGGGGAGGGGGCAATGAAAAACTGTTTTTT. It specifies CASSQGGGGNEKLFF. J is TRBJ1-4 and V is TRBV7-2, with 7 bases that match TRBD1. Per the germline V gene, CDR1 is SGHTA and CDR2 is FQGNSA. The J segment lost 5 bases and the V segment lost 5 bases, leaving 8 bases of the junction unmatched. The CDR3 length is 15 residues.

The V and J genes are TRBV28 and TRBJ1-1; 7 nucleotides align to TRBD1. The CDR3 loop spans 13 amino acids. Germline V gene data show CDR1 as MDHEN and CDR2 as SYDVKM. Trimming cost V 5 bases and J 4 bases; bases outside gene matches: 4. In nucleotides, the CDR3 is TGTGCCAGCAGTCCGTACAGGGGCACTGAAGCTTTCTTT. Its translation is CASSPYRGTEAFF.

This clone showed up just a few times. The gene calls are TRBV7-2 and TRBJ2-3; D gene ambiguous. Germline-derived CDR1 and CDR2 are SGHTA and FQGNSA. V was cut by 5 bases and J by 3 bases, with 6 bases left in between. This CDR3 contains 12 residues. The CDR3 here is CASSATTDTQYF. CDR3 sequence (DNA): TGTGCCAGCAGCGCTACTACAGATACGCAGTATTTT. Variable domain in full (rest from reference TRBV7-2 and TRBJ2-3): GAGVSQSPSNKVTEKGKDVELRCDPISGHTALYWYRQSLGQGLEFLIYFQGNSAPDKSGLPSDRFSAERTGGSVSTLTIQRTQQEDSAVYLCASSATTDTQYFGPGTRLTVL.

CDR3 residues: CASRRTGGHEQFF. CDR3 nucleotides: TGTGCCAGCAGGCGGACAGGTGGCCATGAGCAGTTCTTC. The chain carries TRBV28 and TRBJ2-1; 7 nucleotides line up with TRBD1. There are 13 residues in the CDR3. The trim removed 6 bases at V and 8 bases at J, leaving 7 bases unmatched. The germline V gene encodes CDR1 MDHEN and CDR2 SYDVKM.

The V call is TRBV18, the J call TRBJ1-3; D perhaps matches TRBD1 (5 bases). The CDR3 spans 16 residues. The germline gives CDR1 KGHSH, CDR2 LQKENI. V was trimmed by 3 bases and J by 0 bases, leaving 12 bases between them. CDR3 sequence reads: CASSPGQVFSGNTIYF. CDR3 in DNA: TGTGCCAGCTCACCGGGGCAGGTTTTCTCTGGAAACACCATATATTTT.

The chain recombines TRBV19 with TRBJ2-5; TRBD2 is a possible D gene (6 bases). Germline assignment: CDR1 LNHDA and CDR2 SQIVND (reference sequence). This CDR3 is 15 amino acids long. Trimming took off 5 bases at V and 1 base at J, with 14 bases between the two ends. This CDR3 reads CASSSLGTFQETQYF. As DNA, the CDR3 is TGTGCCAGTAGTTCCTTGGGGACTTTCCAAGAGACCCAGTACTTC.